What follows is one TCR beta chain and its context. The antigen remains unidentified. TCRdb itself ran the 5' RACE reads through MiXCR, one entry per CDR3 protein. The sample includes around 550,000 distinct CDR3 sequences, under 25% of them seen just once. CDR1 is ENHRY and CDR2 is SYGVKD in the germline V gene. V was pared by 10 bases and J by 1 base, with 16 bases between. The CDR3 runs to 14 residues. These data belong to a study of T cells after yellow fever vaccination. Study-level background: The authors prepared low-cell-number fractions using SMART-Seq v4 Ultra Low Input.

Study-wide points: Post-booster repertoires contained most primary-vaccination clones again (roughly 96% CD4, about 90% CD8).

This clonotype originated in a young man who received the YFV17D yellow fever vaccine. This chain joins TRBV10-3 and TRBJ1-2, with D possibly matching TRBD1 (6 bases). Here the sequenced sample was PBMCs, taken 15 days after the yellow fever booster vaccination. This chain's CDR3 is CATGGHRVNYGYTF. The CDR3 coding sequence is TGTGCCACCGGGGGCCACAGGGTTAACTATGGCTACACCTTC.